A single sample is the source of the 27 T cell receptor beta chains below, sequenced in a study of PD-1 blockade in classical Hodgkin lymphoma. Relapse was seen in all patients after autologous stem cell transplantation, and brentuximab vedotin exposure was variable. TCRdb's copy holds only in-frame clones and misses some; the assay was immunoSEQ multiplex PCR. The profile shows about 13,000 clones, approximately 90% of them singletons. Sequenced material: peripheral blood mononuclear cells (PBMCs), taken at baseline. These receptors came from a human donor with classical Hodgkin lymphoma.

The chain couples TRBV21-1 to TRBJ1-1. TRBV21-1 is a known pseudogene. The CDR3 is 11 residues long. The DNA of the CDR3 is TGTGCCAGCAGCAAGGTCTCTGAAGCTTTCTTT. Translation gives CASSKVSEAFF.

This chain joins TRBV29-1 and TRBJ2-7; D possibly corresponds to TRBD2 (6 bases). The V and J ends lost 2 bases and 6 bases respectively, with 14 bases between them. This CDR3 is built from 13 residues. Germline V lookup: CDR1 SQVTM, CDR2 ANQGSEA. The CDR3 spells CSVETGGLREQYF. In DNA, the CDR3 is TGCAGCGTTGAAACCGGAGGGTTGCGCGAGCAGTACTTC.

The sample holds one count of this clone. The gene calls are TRBV5-4 and TRBJ2-1; 9 bases map to TRBD1. The length of the CDR3 is 14 residues. Germline assignment: CDR1 SGHNT and CDR2 YYREEE (reference sequence). The V and J ends lost 2 bases and 6 bases, in that order; junction bases with no gene match: 3. The CDR3 coding sequence is TGTGCCAGCAGCTTCCGGGACAGGGTCAATGAGCAGTTCTTC. Translated, it gives CASSFRDRVNEQFF.

The chain links TRBV10-3 to TRBJ2-3; 14 positions match TRBD2. Germline CDR1 reads ENHRY; CDR2 reads SYGVKD. The CDR3 is 23 residues long. J lost 2 bases, V lost 2 bases, and 21 bases had no gene match. Here the CDR3 reads CAISEPGEGKKRTSGGYTDTQYF. In DNA, the CDR3 is TGTGCCATCAGTGAGCCCGGGGAGGGCAAGAAAAGGACTAGCGGGGGGTACACAGATACGCAGTATTTT.

V usage is TRBV6-6 and J usage is TRBJ2-5; 9 bases are a match to TRBD2. The closer fit of TRBJ2-7 to the DNA end suggests the J call may be wrong. The CDR3 runs 16 residues. The germline CDR1 and CDR2 sequences are MNHNY and SVGAGI (reference sequence). The CDR3 bases are TGTGCCAGCAGCGTACGTCTAGCGGGACCCTTCTACGAGCAGTACTTC. Protein: CASSVRLAGPFYEQYF.

The chain has TRBV6-5 and TRBJ2-1; no definite D call. V gave up 2 bases and J gave up 3 bases, with 11 bases separating them. CDR1 is MNHEY, CDR2 SVGAGI, per germline. CDR3 length equals 15 residues. The CDR3 loop is CASSYVRNYYNEQFF. CDR3 DNA sequence: TGTGCCAGCAGTTACGTCAGAAATTACTACAATGAGCAGTTCTTC.

This clone showed up just once. V and J are TRBV5-1 and TRBJ1-1; D remains unclear. Germline lookup yields CDR1 SGHRS and CDR2 YFSETQ. Trimming took 2 bases from V and 4 from J, leaving 12 bases between them. CDR3 size: 14 residues. This CDR3 reads CASSFGLDRTEAFF. The CDR3 bases are TGCGCCAGCAGCTTCGGCCTGGATCGCACTGAAGCTTTCTTT.

In its sample, this clone was seen a few times. The chain links TRBV4-1 to TRBJ1-2; possibly TRBD1 for D (6 bases). With 4 bases removed from V and 3 bases from J, the gap between germline ends came to 9 bases. CDR1 is MGHRA, CDR2 YSYEKL, per germline. There are 13 residues in the CDR3. CDR3 bases: TGCGCCAGCAGCCCCAGGGGAGACTATGGCTACACCTTC. This codes for CASSPRGDYGYTF.

The chain couples TRBV19 to TRBJ2-1; 8 nucleotides align to TRBD1. J was trimmed by 4 bases and V by 0 bases; bases with no gene match: 2. The CDR3 length is 15 residues. Per the germline V gene, CDR1 is LNHDA and CDR2 is SQIVND (reference sequence). The CDR3 DNA follows: TGTGCCAGTAGTATAGACAGGGGGCTATACAATGAGCAGTTCTTC. Protein sequence: CASSIDRGLYNEQFF.

The chain is built from TRBV5-1 and TRBJ1-1; no definite D call. Trimming removed 2 bases from V and 0 bases from J, with 5 bases in between. The CDR3 is made up of 13 amino acids. Germline V CDR1 and CDR2: SGHRS, YFSETQ. DNA for the CDR3: TGCGCCAGCAGCTTCCATATGAACACTGAAGCTTTCTTT. Amino acid sequence: CASSFHMNTEAFF.

V gene TRBV28 combines with J gene TRBJ1-4; 8 bases fit TRBD1. The V and J ends lost 3 bases and 7 bases, in that order; junction bases with no gene match: 7. The CDR3 extends over 15 amino acids. Germline loops: CDR1 MDHEN, CDR2 SYDVKM. For the CDR3, the DNA is TGTGCCAGCAGTTTCCAGGGGGCAGTCGGTGAAAAACTGTTTTTT. Protein sequence: CASSFQGAVGEKLFF.

This clone was observed a few times. The rearrangement joins TRBV6-5 to TRBJ2-7, with D possibly matching TRBD2 (6 bases). Germline V CDR1 and CDR2: MNHEY, SVGAGI. The ends were cut back, 0 bases at V and 0 bases at J, with 9 bases in the middle. The CDR3 extends over 15 amino acids. The CDR3 protein is CASSYSSGSSYEQYF. In DNA, the CDR3 is TGTGCCAGCAGTTACTCGTCCGGGAGCTCCTACGAGCAGTACTTC.

The CDR3 sequence is CASSILLPSGSLKNEQFF. The DNA of the CDR3 is TGTGCCAGTAGTATCTTACTTCCTAGCGGGAGTCTTAAGAATGAGCAGTTCTTC. This chain joins TRBV19 and TRBJ2-1; the match to TRBD2 covers 10 bases. The V and J ends lost 3 bases and 7 bases, in that order; junction bases with no gene match: 15. The CDR3 consists of 18 residues. Germline V gene lookup returns CDR1 LNHDA and CDR2 SQIVND (reference sequence).

The chain recombines TRBV14 with TRBJ1-3; D call uncertain. The CDR3 consists of 14 residues. Trimming left V 4 bases short and J 0 bases short, with 7 bases between. Germline V gene data show CDR1 as SGHDN and CDR2 as FVKESK. This chain's CDR3 is CASSRPGSGNTIYF. The DNA of the CDR3 is TGTGCCAGCAGCCGACCGGGCTCTGGAAACACCATATATTTT.

Notes on this clone: Other DNA sequences in the sample encode the same CDR3. The genes are TRBV11-2 and TRBJ2-5; D may match TRBD1 or TRBD2 (5 bases each). Between the trimmed V and J ends, which lost 5 bases and 4 bases, there was a span of 17 bases. This CDR3 has 15 residues. CDR1 and CDR2 (germline): SGHAT, FQNNGV. CDR3 residues: CASSLLVGTGETQYF. The CDR3 coding sequence is TGTGCCAGCAGCCTGTTAGTAGGGACGGGAGAGACCCAGTACTTC.

The CDR3: CASSVKGDTEAFF. The CDR3 DNA follows: TGTGCCAGCAGTGTAAAGGGGGACACTGAAGCTTTCTTT. The V call is TRBV6-1, the J call TRBJ1-1; D may be TRBD1 (6 bases). This CDR3 region has 13 residues. Germline CDR1 reads MNHNS; CDR2 reads SASEGT. Trimming took off 4 bases at V and 3 bases at J, with 9 bases between the two ends.

The rearrangement uses TRBV27 and TRBJ2-5; D may be TRBD2 (5 bases). V was cut by 2 bases and J by 2 bases, with 6 bases left in between. In germline, CDR1 is MNHEY, CDR2 SMNVEV (reference sequence). The CDR3 is 13 residues long. CDR3 in amino acids: CASSLRRQETQYF. The DNA of the CDR3 is TGTGCCAGCAGTTTACGGAGGCAAGAGACCCAGTACTTC.

The chain recombines TRBV5-1 with TRBJ2-2; 11 bases are shared with TRBD1. CDR3 length equals 16 residues. Per germline, CDR1 SGHRS and CDR2 YFSETQ. The ends lost 2 bases at V and 5 bases at J; junction bases unmatched: 5. For the CDR3, the DNA is TGCGCCAGCAGCTTACGGACAGGGGGCGATACCGGGGAGCTGTTTTTT. Its translation is CASSLRTGGDTGELFF.

This chain joins TRBV6-4 and TRBJ2-3, with a tentative D call TRBD2 (5 bases). The CDR3 contains 14 residues. The germline V gene has CDR1 MRHNA and CDR2 SNTAGT. V was pared by 5 bases and J by 4 bases, with 13 bases between. This chain's CDR3 is CASSRVEGADTQYF. The CDR3 nucleotides read TGTGCCAGCAGTCGAGTCGAGGGAGCAGATACGCAGTATTTT.

This chain links TRBV2 with TRBJ1-6; D remains unclear. The CDR3 is 13 amino acids. Germline assignment: CDR1 SNHLY and CDR2 FYNNEI. V was cut by 5 bases and J by 7 bases, with 9 bases left in between. DNA of the CDR3: TGTGCCAGCAGTCCACCCCTCAATTCACCCCTCCACTTT. As protein: CASSPPLNSPLHF.

CDR3 sequence reads: CASSLVSRTGEDYGYTF. As DNA, the CDR3 is TGTGCCAGCAGCTTAGTTAGCCGGACAGGGGAGGACTATGGCTACACCTTC. The chain employs TRBV7-7 and TRBJ1-2; TRBD1 matches at 9 bases. Germline CDR1 is SSHAT and CDR2 is FNYEAQ (reference sequence). The CDR3 spans 17 residues. V lost 1 base to trimming and J lost 3 bases; unmatched junction nucleotides: 9.

The CDR3: CASSRSGLYEQYF. In DNA, the CDR3 is TGTGCCAGCAGTAGGTCAGGCCTCTACGAGCAGTACTTC. The V gene is TRBV6-1, the J gene TRBJ2-7, with D unresolved. Trimming removed 5 bases at V and 3 bases at J, with 11 bases between. CDR1 is MNHNS and CDR2 is SASEGT in the germline V gene. This CDR3 has 13 residues.

This rearrangement joins TRBV6-5 to TRBJ1-3, with a tentative D call TRBD1 (5 bases). Germline CDR1 is MNHEY and CDR2 is SVGAGI. There are 14 residues in the CDR3. The V gene lost 2 bases and the J gene lost 2 bases, with 7 bases spanning the gap. The CDR3 here is CASSYRGAGNTIYF. The CDR3 DNA reads TGTGCCAGCAGTTACAGGGGCGCTGGAAACACCATATATTTT.

This sequence joins TRBV9 and TRBJ2-5, with D unresolved. The CDR3 has 13 amino acids. CDR1 is SGDLS, CDR2 YYNGEE, per germline. Trimming pared 3 bases from V and 2 bases from J, leaving 8 bases between. CDR3 DNA sequence: TGTGCCAGCAGCGGTACGGAGCAAGAGACCCAGTACTTC. Its translation is CASSGTEQETQYF.

The rearrangement uses TRBV6-1 and TRBJ2-1, with 14 bases lining up with TRBD2. Trimming cost V 4 bases and J 6 bases; bases outside gene matches: 11. The CDR3 extends over 18 amino acids. Germline values: CDR1 MNHNS, CDR2 SASEGT. The CDR3: CASSGENRTSGGINEQFF. In DNA form, the CDR3 reads TGTGCCAGCAGTGGGGAAAATAGGACTAGCGGGGGGATCAATGAGCAGTTCTTC.

This chain uses TRBV11-2 with TRBJ2-3, with D uncertain. The CDR3 length is 16 residues. Germline V CDR1 and CDR2: SGHAT, FQNNGV. V was cut by 2 bases and J by 2 bases, with 14 bases left in between. The CDR3 DNA reads TGTGCCAGCAGCTTATCGGGCAGCCCTTACACAGATACGCAGTATTTT. Translation: CASSLSGSPYTDTQYF.

The rearrangement links TRBV9 to TRBJ2-7, with 8 bases matching TRBD2. The trim removed 2 bases at V and 3 bases at J, leaving 7 bases unmatched. CDR3 size: 15 residues. The germline V gene has CDR1 SGDLS and CDR2 YYNGEE. The CDR3 bases are TGTGCCAGCAGCGTCGCCGGGACTAGAGGCTACGAGCAGTACTTC. Translation gives CASSVAGTRGYEQYF.